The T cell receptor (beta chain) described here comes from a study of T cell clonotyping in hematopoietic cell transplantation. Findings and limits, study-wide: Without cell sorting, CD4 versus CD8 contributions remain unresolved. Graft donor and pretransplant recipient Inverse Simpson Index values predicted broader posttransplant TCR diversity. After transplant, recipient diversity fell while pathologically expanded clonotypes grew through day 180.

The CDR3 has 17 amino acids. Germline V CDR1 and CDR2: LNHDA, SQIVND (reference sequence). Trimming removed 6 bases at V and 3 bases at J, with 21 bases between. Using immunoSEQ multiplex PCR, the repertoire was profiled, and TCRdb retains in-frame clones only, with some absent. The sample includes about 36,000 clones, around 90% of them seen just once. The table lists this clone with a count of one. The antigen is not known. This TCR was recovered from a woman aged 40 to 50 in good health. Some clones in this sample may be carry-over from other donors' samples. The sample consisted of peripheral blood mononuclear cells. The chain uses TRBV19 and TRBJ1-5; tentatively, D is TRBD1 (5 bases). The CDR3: CASRKAGTAAFNQPQHF. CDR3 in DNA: TGTGCCAGTAGGAAGGCCGGGACGGCGGCTTTCAATCAGCCCCAGCATTTT.